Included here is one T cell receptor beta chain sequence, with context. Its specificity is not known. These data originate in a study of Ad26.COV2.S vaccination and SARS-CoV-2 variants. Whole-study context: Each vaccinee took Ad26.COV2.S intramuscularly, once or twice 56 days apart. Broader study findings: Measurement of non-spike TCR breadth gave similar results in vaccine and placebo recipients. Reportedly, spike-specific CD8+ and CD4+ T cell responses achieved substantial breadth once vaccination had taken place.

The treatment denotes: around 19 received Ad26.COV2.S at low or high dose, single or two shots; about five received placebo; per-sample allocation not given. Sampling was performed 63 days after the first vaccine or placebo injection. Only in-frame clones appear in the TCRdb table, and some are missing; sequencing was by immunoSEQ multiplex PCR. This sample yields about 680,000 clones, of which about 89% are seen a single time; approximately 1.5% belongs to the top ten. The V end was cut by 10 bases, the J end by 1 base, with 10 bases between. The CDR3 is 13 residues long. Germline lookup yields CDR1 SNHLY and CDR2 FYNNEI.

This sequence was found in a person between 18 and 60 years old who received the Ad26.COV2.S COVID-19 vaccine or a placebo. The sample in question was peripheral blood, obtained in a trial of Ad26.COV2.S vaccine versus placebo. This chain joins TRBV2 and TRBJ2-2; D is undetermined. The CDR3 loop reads CATLDGNTGELFF. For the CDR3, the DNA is TGTGCCACCTTGGACGGGAACACCGGGGAGCTGTTTTTT.